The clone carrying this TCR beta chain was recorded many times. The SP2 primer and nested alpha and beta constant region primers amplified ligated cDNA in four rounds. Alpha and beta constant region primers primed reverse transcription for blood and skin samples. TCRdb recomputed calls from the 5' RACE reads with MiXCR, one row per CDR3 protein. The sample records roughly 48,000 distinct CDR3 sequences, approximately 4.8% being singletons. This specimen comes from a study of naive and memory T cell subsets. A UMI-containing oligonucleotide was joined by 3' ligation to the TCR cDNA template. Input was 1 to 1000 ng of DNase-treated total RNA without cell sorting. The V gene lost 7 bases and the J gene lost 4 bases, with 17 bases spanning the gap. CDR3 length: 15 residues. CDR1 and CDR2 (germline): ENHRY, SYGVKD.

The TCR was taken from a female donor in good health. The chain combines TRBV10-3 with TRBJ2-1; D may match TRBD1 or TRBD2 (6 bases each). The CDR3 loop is CAITGGTGRYNEQFF. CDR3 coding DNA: TGTGCCATCACGGGTGGTACAGGGAGGTACAATGAGCAGTTCTTC.